Only a few counts were recorded for the clone carrying this T cell receptor (beta chain). MiXCR, applied by TCRdb to the 5' RACE reads, yields one record per CDR3 protein. The repertoire holds around 68,000 distinct CDR3 sequences, with roughly 13% as singletons. The data are from a study of early T cells in non-severe SARS-CoV-2 infection. The sample here was whole blood, taken at baseline. This receptor was obtained from an adult who was a healthcare worker with PCR-confirmed SARS-CoV-2 infection or an uninfected control (not recorded which).

The CDR3 coding sequence is TGTGCCAGCAGCCAAGACAAACTGACCTACGAGCAGTACTTC. It codes for CASSQDKLTYEQYF. This chain connects TRBV3-1 to TRBJ2-7; D uncertain. Germline V gives CDR1 LGHDT, CDR2 YNNKEL (reference sequence). Between the trimmed V and J ends, which lost 0 bases and 2 bases, there was a span of 8 bases. The CDR3 loop spans 14 amino acids.